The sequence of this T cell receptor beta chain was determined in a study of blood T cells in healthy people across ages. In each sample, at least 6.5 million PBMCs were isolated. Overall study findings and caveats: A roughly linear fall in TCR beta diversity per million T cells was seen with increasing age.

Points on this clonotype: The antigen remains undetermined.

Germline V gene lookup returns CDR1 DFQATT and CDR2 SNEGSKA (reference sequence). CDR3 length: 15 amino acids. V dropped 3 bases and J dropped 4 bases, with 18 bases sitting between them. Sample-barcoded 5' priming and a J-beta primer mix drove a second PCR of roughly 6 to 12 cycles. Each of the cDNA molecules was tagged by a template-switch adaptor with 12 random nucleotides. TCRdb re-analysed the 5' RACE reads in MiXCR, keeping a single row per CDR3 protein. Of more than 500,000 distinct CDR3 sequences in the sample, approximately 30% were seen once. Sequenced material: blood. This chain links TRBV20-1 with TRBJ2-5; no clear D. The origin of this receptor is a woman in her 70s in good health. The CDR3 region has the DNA TGCAGTGCTAGTCCTGGCACGCAAGATCGAGAGACCCAGTACTTC. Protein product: CSASPGTQDRETQYF.